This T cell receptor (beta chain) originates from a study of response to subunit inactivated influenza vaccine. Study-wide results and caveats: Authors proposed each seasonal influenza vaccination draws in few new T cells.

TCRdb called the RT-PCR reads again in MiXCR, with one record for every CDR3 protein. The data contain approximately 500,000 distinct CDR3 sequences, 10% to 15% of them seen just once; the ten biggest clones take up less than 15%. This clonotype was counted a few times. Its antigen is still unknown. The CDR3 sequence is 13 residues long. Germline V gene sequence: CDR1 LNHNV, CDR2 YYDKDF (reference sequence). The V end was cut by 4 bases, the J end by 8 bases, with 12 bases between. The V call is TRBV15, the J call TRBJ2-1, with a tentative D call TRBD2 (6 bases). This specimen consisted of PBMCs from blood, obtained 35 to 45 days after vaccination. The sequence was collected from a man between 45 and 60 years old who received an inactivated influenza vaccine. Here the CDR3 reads CATSTGAAYEQFF. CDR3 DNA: TGTGCCACCAGCACGGGAGCGGCATATGAGCAGTTCTTC.